This T cell receptor (beta chain) was sequenced during a study of graft-versus-host responses after intestinal transplantation. As for the study in general: All recipients got anti-thymocyte globulin induction, then tacrolimus and steroids for roughly three years.

Germline V gene lookup returns CDR1 MNHEY and CDR2 SVGAGI. V was clipped by 2 bases and J by 3 bases, with 10 bases between them. This CDR3 region has 14 residues. Whole-study results and caveats: GvH clone levels peaked in circulation, and this peak was associated with early post-transplant HvG declines.

Libraries were prepared by immunoSEQ multiplex PCR; TCRdb keeps only in-frame clonotypes and omits some of them. The data contain about 120,000 clones, about 93% of them singletons. A remark on this clone: The antigen is unknown.

The receptor was derived from a human donor who received an intestinal transplant. V usage is TRBV6-5 and J usage is TRBJ2-5, with D possibly called TRBD1 or TRBD2 (5 bases each). This specimen was unstimulated CD4+ T cells sorted from spleen or lymph node cells, taken before intestinal transplant. CDR3 DNA: TGTGCCAGCAGTTACCGGGGCCCTGAAGAGACCCAGTACTTC. It translates to CASSYRGPEETQYF.